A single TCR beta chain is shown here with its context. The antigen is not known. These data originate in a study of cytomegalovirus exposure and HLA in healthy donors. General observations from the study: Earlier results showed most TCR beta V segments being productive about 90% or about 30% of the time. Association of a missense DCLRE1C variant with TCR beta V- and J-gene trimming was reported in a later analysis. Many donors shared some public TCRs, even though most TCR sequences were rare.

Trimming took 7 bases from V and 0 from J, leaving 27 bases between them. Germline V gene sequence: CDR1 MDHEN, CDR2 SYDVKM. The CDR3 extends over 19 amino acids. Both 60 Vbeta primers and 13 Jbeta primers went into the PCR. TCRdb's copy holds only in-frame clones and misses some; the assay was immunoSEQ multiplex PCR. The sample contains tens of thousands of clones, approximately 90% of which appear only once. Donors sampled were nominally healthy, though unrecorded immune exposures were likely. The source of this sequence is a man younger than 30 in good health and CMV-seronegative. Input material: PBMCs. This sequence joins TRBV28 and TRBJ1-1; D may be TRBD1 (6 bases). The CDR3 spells CASKGHLWGGGDMNTEAFF. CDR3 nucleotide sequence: TGTGCCAGCAAAGGCCACCTATGGGGGGGAGGGGACATGAACACTGAAGCTTTCTTT.